The 10 T cell receptor beta chains reported below all come from one sample, sequenced in a study of response to subunit inactivated influenza vaccine. TCRdb redid the calling of the RT-PCR reads with MiXCR, one entry per CDR3 protein. The table records approximately 200,000 distinct CDR3 sequences, approximately 14% of them present only once. Here the sequenced sample was CD8+ T cells sorted from PBMCs, taken more than 4 days after vaccination. These receptors came from a man over 45 who received an inactivated influenza vaccine.

The rearrangement uses TRBV28 and TRBJ2-7; D is uncertain. Germline V gene data show CDR1 as MDHEN and CDR2 as SYDVKM. V lost 8 bases and J 4 bases, leaving 12 bases between the germline ends. There are 12 residues in the CDR3. CDR3 bases: TGTGCCAGCGCTTTTGAAGAATACGAGCAGTACTTC. Translation gives CASAFEEYEQYF. Full variable domain (missing parts from reference TRBV28 and TRBJ2-7): DVKVTQSSRYLVKRTGEKVFLECVQDMDHENMFWYRQDPGLGLRLIYFSYDVKMKEKGDIPEGYSVSREKKERFSLILESASTNQTSMYLCASAFEEYEQYFGPGTRLTVT.

The chain joins TRBV28 to TRBJ2-5; 7 bases are shared with TRBD2. V lost 6 bases and J lost 4; bases outside the gene matches: 8. The CDR3 spans 14 residues. Germline V gene lookup returns CDR1 MDHEN and CDR2 SYDVKM. CDR3 nucleotides: TGTGCCAGCAGCGCCAGCGGGATGATAGAGACCCAGTACTTC. Protein: CASSASGMIETQYF.

As concerns this clonotype: This may come from a read error, since a much larger clone is one base off. The chain uses TRBV24-1 and TRBJ2-1; D gene unclear. The CDR3 totals 15 residues. From germline, CDR1 is KGHDR and CDR2 SFDVKD. CDR3 amino acids: CATSDPARTYNEQLF. CDR3 DNA: TGTGCCACCAGTGATCCGGCGCGGACCTACAATGAGCAGCTCTTC.

This clonotype turned up a few times. The gene calls are TRBV6-2 or TRBV6-3 and TRBJ2-1; TRBD2 matches at 13 bases. The CDR3 is 16 residues long. From germline, CDR1 is MNHEY and CDR2 SVGEGT. V was pared by 4 bases and J by 9 bases, with 9 bases of the junction left unmatched. The CDR3 nucleotides read TGTGCCAGCAGTTTAACGGGACTAGCGGGGCCCGGTGAGCAGTTCTTC. This codes for CASSLTGLAGPGEQFF.

This sequence joins TRBV28 and TRBJ2-7; the match to TRBD2 covers 8 bases. The CDR3 contains 15 residues. The V and J ends lost 2 bases and 3 bases, in that order; junction bases with no gene match: 6. CDR1 is MDHEN and CDR2 is SYDVKM in the germline V gene. The CDR3 spells CASSLLGTRIYEQYF. DNA of the CDR3: TGTGCCAGCAGTTTACTTGGGACTAGGATCTACGAGCAGTACTTC.

This clonotype was picked up a small number of times. CDR3 amino acids: CASSPEFLAAREQYF. Written as DNA, the CDR3 is TGTGCCAGCAGCCCTGAGTTCCTAGCGGCACGCGAGCAGTACTTC. The chain combines TRBV28 with TRBJ2-7, with 7 nucleotides matching TRBD2. This CDR3 is 15 amino acids long. Trimming removed 6 bases from V and 6 bases from J; junction bases left unmatched: 14. Germline V gene sequence: CDR1 MDHEN, CDR2 SYDVKM.

The CDR3 DNA reads as TGTGCCTGGAGCTCCACAGGGGTCGTGAGGGATGAGCAGTTCTTC. Translated: CAWSSTGVVRDEQFF. The chain is built from TRBV30 and TRBJ2-1; 7 bases are a match to TRBD1. Germline-derived CDR1 and CDR2 are GTSNPN and SVGIG (reference sequence). The ends lost 3 bases at V and 8 bases at J; junction bases unmatched: 13. This CDR3 spans 15 amino acids.

This clonotype was seen a handful of times. The V call is TRBV6-5, the J call TRBJ1-4; D ambiguous. This CDR3 has 16 amino acids. V was shortened by 4 bases and J by 8 bases, with 20 bases between the two germline ends. Germline V gene sequence: CDR1 MNHEY, CDR2 SVGAGI. The CDR3 loop is CASSSPAGVTTEKLFF. The DNA of the CDR3 is TGTGCCAGCAGTTCCCCCGCCGGGGTCACAACGGAAAAACTGTTTTTT.

The chain uses TRBV20-1 and TRBJ1-5; D unclear. The CDR3 spans 15 residues. Trimming took 0 bases from V and 9 from J, leaving 18 bases between them. The germline gives CDR1 DFQATT, CDR2 SNEGSKA (reference sequence). CDR3 sequence reads: CSAREVGNGVGPQHF. CDR3 sequence (DNA): TGCAGTGCTAGAGAGGTGGGGAACGGGGTTGGGCCCCAGCATTTT.

The chain employs TRBV2 and TRBJ1-1; D is unresolved. Trimming cost V 5 bases and J 2 bases, with 12 bases left between them. The germline gives CDR1 SNHLY, CDR2 FYNNEI. The length of the CDR3 is 14 residues. Here the CDR3 reads CASSPRWSNTEAFF. The CDR3 coding sequence is TGTGCCAGCAGTCCGCGGTGGAGCAACACTGAAGCTTTCTTT. Looking up the rest from reference TRBV2 and TRBJ1-1 gives the full variable domain: EPEVTQTPSHQVTQMGQEVILRCVPISNHLYFYWYRQILGQKVEFLVSFYNNEISEKSEIFDDQFSVERPDGSNFTLKIRSTKLEDSAMYFCASSPRWSNTEAFFGQGTRLTVV.